The entry below gives a single TCR beta chain sequence along with its context. A much larger clonotype is one base distant, so this may be a read error. The data were taken from a study of blood T cells in healthy people across ages. This CDR3 contains 13 residues. The germline V gene encodes CDR1 SGHDT and CDR2 YYEEEE. Trimming shortened V by 1 base and J by 15 bases, and 17 bases separated the two germline ends. A second PCR of 7 to 11 cycles used a sample-barcoded 5' primer and a J-beta primer mix. A single record per CDR3 protein comes from TCRdb applying MiXCR to the 5' RACE reads. The table records about 840,000 distinct CDR3 sequences, approximately 32% of them present only once. Russia was home to the donors, healthy Caucasian individuals aged about 6 to 90. It was around 10 milliliters of peripheral blood that were drawn from each donor. This sample also appeared in a second study, on T cells of mothers and their children.

The chain has TRBV5-6 and TRBJ2-4; D remains unclear. The origin of this receptor is a woman aged 40 to 50 in good health. Material for sequencing was blood. DNA for the CDR3: TGTGCCAGCAGCTTGAGGGATAAGTCTTTACGGTACTTC. Translated, it gives CASSLRDKSLRYF.